This T cell receptor (beta chain) stems from a study of tumor-infiltrating lymphocytes in primary liver carcinoma. Study overall: Staging of the tumors gave T1-T3 N0M0, with widths of roughly 4 to 11 cm. Samples returned roughly 3.65 to 7.13 million productive TCRbeta reads each. Read depth did not differ significantly between tissue types.

The germline V and J ends were trimmed by 6 bases and 5 bases, with 20 bases remaining between them. CDR3 length equals 16 residues. Germline V gene sequence: CDR1 SGHDN, CDR2 FVKESK. As to this clonotype: Its cognate antigen is unknown.

Study-level results: Present in all five tumor regions were only about 7.5-25% of the top clones.

Without any cell sorting, about 18-30 mg of bulk tissue yielded co-extracted RNA and DNA. Tumor samples uniformly had over 75% viable tumor cells. A primer in the constant region served to generate TCR beta cDNA from 500 ng of total RNA. Slightly modified ARM-PCR served as the procedure for the TCR beta libraries. These libraries came from three rounds of nested multiplex PCR. PCR rounds one and two used TRBV1-TRBV30 forward primers with a C-beta reverse primer for 9 to 10 cycles each. TCRdb recomputed calls from the multiplex PCR reads with MiXCR, one row per CDR3 protein. Among about 200,000 distinct CDR3 sequences listed, around four fifths were seen once.

The J gene is TRBJ2-1, the V gene TRBV14, with a possible D match to TRBD2 (6 bases). Sequenced input: tumor tissue from primary liver carcinoma. The sequence was obtained from a man aged 35-49 years with primary liver carcinoma and hepatitis B virus infection. CDR3 nucleotides: TGTGCCAGCAGTGCCGCAGCGGGTTGGCTAAACAATGAGCAGTTCTTC. It translates to CASSAAAGWLNNEQFF.